The entry below describes one TCR beta chain. With autoimmune disease history or systemic immunosuppression, patients were excluded. This sample stems from a study of OX40 agonist ivuxolimab in advanced cancers. Profiled with immunoSEQ multiplex PCR; TCRdb holds only in-frame clones, not every one. The sample includes roughly 77,000 clones, approximately 81% of them seen just once. The V gene's germline CDR1 is KGHSH and CDR2 LQKENI. The CDR3 contains 17 residues. Trimming removed 4 bases from V and 1 base from J, with 18 bases in between. The input for sequencing was CD4+ or CD8+ T cells sorted from blood, taken in a trial of the OX40 agonist ivuxolimab. The chain couples TRBV18 to TRBJ2-3; D not resolved. The receptor was isolated from an adult with an advanced solid tumor such as melanoma, head and neck, liver or kidney cancer. CDR3 in DNA: TGTGCCAGCTCACAACAAACCGCAGTGGTTGGCACAGATACGCAGTATTTT. Protein product: CASSQQTAVVGTDTQYF.